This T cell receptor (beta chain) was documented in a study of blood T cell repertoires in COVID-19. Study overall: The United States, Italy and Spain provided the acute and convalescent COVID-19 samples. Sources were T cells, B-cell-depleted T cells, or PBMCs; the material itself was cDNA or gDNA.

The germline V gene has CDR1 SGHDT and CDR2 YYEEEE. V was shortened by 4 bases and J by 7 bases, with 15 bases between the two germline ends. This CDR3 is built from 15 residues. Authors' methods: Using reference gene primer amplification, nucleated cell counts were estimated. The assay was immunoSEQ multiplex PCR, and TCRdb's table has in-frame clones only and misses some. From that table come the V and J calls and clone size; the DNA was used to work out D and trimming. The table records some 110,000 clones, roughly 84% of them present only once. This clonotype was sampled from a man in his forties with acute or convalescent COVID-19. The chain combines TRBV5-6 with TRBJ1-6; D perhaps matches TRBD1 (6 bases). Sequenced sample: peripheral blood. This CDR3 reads CASSLRGAKNSPLHF. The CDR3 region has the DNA TGTGCCAGCAGCCTTCGGGGGGCTAAAAATTCACCCCTCCACTTT. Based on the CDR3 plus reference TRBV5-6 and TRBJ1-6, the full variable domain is DAGVTQSPTHLIKTRGQQVTLRCSPKSGHDTVSWYQQALGQGPQFIFQYYEEEERQRGNFPDRFSGHQFPNYSSELNVNALLLGDSALYLCASSLRGAKNSPLHFGNGTRLTVT.